The next 31 T cell receptor beta chains were all read from a single sample in a study of CD8 T cells in ankylosing spondylitis. General observations from the study: A TCR beta motif made of roughly eight highly homologous variants seemed typical of ankylosing spondylitis blood.

TCRdb redid the calling of the 5' RACE reads with MiXCR, one entry per CDR3 protein. The data hold about 390,000 distinct CDR3 sequences, with about 20% observed a single time. The antigens of these receptors remain unknown. Sequenced sample: blood, either unsorted or a sorted T cell fraction (not recorded which). All receptors derive from a male donor with ankylosing spondylitis.

In its sample, this clonotype was seen a few times. The chain couples TRBV20-1 to TRBJ2-1; 10 nucleotides match TRBD2. The CDR3 totals 17 residues. Germline CDR1 DFQATT, CDR2 SNEGSKA (reference sequence). After removal of 0 bases from V and 4 bases from J, the junction contained 9 bases not matched to a gene. The CDR3 DNA reads as TGCAGTGCTAGAGATAGGGCTAGCGGGAGACGTTACAATGAGCAGTTCTTC. Translating gives CSARDRASGRRYNEQFF.

This clonotype was recorded at least ten times. This sequence joins TRBV29-1 and TRBJ2-2; tentatively, D is TRBD2 (7 bases). There are 13 residues in the CDR3. Germline assignment: CDR1 SQVTM and CDR2 ANQGSEA. Trimming removed 7 bases from V and 4 bases from J, with 13 bases in between. CDR3 sequence reads: CSGGGGPTGELFF. DNA for the CDR3: TGCAGCGGGGGGGGCGGTCCCACCGGGGAGCTGTTTTTT.

The chain combines TRBV18 with TRBJ2-5; the match to TRBD2 covers 7 bases. Germline CDR1 is KGHSH and CDR2 is LQKENI. V was pared by 0 bases and J by 5 bases, with 6 bases of the junction left unmatched. The CDR3 runs 15 residues. CDR3 in DNA: TGTGCCAGCTCACCACCGGCTAGCGGAGGGGAGACCCAGTACTTC. It encodes CASSPPASGGETQYF.

This chain uses TRBV7-9 with TRBJ1-2, with TRBD1 matching over 7 bases. CDR1 and CDR2 (germline): SEHNR, FQNEAQ (reference sequence). The CDR3 contains 13 residues. V was pared by 5 bases and J by 6 bases, with 6 bases of the junction left unmatched. CDR3 DNA: TGTGCCAGCAGCACGGGACAGCGAGATGGCTACACCTTC. This gives the protein CASSTGQRDGYTF.

The table lists this clonotype with a few counts. The chain joins TRBV3-1 to TRBJ1-2; D ambiguous. The germline V gene encodes CDR1 LGHDT and CDR2 YNNKEL (reference sequence). V lost 8 bases, J lost 4 bases, and 11 bases lay in between. The CDR3 sequence is 12 residues long. The chain's CDR3 is CASGVGGYGYTF. The CDR3 coding sequence is TGTGCCAGCGGGGTCGGTGGCTATGGCTACACCTTC.

This clonotype was detected ten times or more. This chain links TRBV29-1 with TRBJ2-3; a possible D gene is TRBD2 (5 bases). The length of the CDR3 is 15 residues. The germline CDR1 and CDR2 sequences are SQVTM and ANQGSEA. V lost 3 bases to trimming and J lost 1 base, with 14 bases between them. CDR3 in DNA: TGCAGCGTTGAGGCGGCTGGTAGCGGCACAGATACGCAGTATTTT. Translation: CSVEAAGSGTDTQYF.

The chain couples TRBV25-1 to TRBJ1-5; tentative D call: TRBD1 (5 bases). With 1 base removed from V and 3 bases from J, the gap between germline ends came to 7 bases. Germline V lookup: CDR1 MGHDK, CDR2 SYGVNS. This CDR3 region has 14 residues. The CDR3 protein is CASSEWGPNQPQHF. As DNA, the CDR3 is TGTGCCAGCAGTGAATGGGGCCCCAATCAGCCCCAGCATTTT.

The CDR3 region is CASTPGITYEQYF. The CDR3 DNA follows: TGTGCCAGCACCCCCGGGATAACCTACGAGCAGTACTTC. J is TRBJ2-7 and V is TRBV28, with a weak D call TRBD2 (5 bases). The CDR3 sequence is 13 residues long. Germline V CDR1 and CDR2: MDHEN, SYDVKM. The V gene lost 7 bases and the J gene lost 2 bases, with 12 bases spanning the gap.

Concerning this clonotype itself: Likely a read error: the CDR3 ends without its conserved phenylalanine or tryptophan. V gene TRBV12-3 or TRBV12-4 combines with J gene TRBJ2-3, with 9 bases fitting TRBD2. This CDR3 region has 18 residues. With V trimmed by 6 bases and J by 2 bases, 15 bases remained unmatched. CDR3 protein: CASSRDGWSSGTTDTQYP. CDR3 coding DNA: TGTGCCAGCAGCCGGGACGGGTGGTCTAGCGGGACCACAGATACGCAGTATCCT.

This clonotype was seen repeatedly, ten times or more. This sequence joins TRBV5-1 and TRBJ2-3; TRBD2 aligns across 8 bases. Germline CDR1 reads SGHRS; CDR2 reads YFSETQ. The trim removed 5 bases at V and 2 bases at J, leaving 7 bases unmatched. The CDR3 totals 15 residues. CDR3 sequence reads: CASRRGLGNTDTQYF. The DNA of the CDR3 is TGCGCCAGCAGAAGGGGACTAGGGAACACAGATACGCAGTATTTT.

This sequence joins TRBV5-5 and TRBJ2-2; TRBD1 matches 7 bases. The V and J ends lost 1 base and 3 bases, in that order; junction bases with no gene match: 6. The CDR3 contains 16 residues. Germline V gene sequence: CDR1 SGHKS, CDR2 YYEKEE (reference sequence). The CDR3 region has the DNA TGTGCCAGCAGCTTGACAGGGGCGCGTCACACCGGGGAGCTGTTTTTT. Its protein is CASSLTGARHTGELFF.

This clonotype was seen a few times. The rearrangement joins TRBV5-1 to TRBJ1-6; no clear D gene. Deletions cut 0 bases from V and 10 bases from J, with 14 bases between. Germline loops: CDR1 SGHRS, CDR2 YFSETQ. The CDR3 consists of 15 residues. The CDR3 DNA follows: TGCGCCAGCAGCTTGGACCTTCCTGAGGGCTCACCCCTCCACTTT. Residues: CASSLDLPEGSPLHF.

This clonotype was found once. The rearrangement joins TRBV6-1 to TRBJ1-3; tentatively, D is TRBD1 (5 bases). CDR1 and CDR2 from the germline V gene are MNHNS and SASEGT. The CDR3 has 13 residues. V dropped 6 bases and J dropped 5 bases, with 11 bases sitting between them. The chain's CDR3 is CASSKRQRNTIYF. The CDR3 nucleotides read TGTGCCAGCAGCAAGCGACAGAGAAACACCATATATTTT.

This chain joins TRBV3-1 and TRBJ2-7; either TRBD1 or TRBD2 may fit D (8 bases each). Trimming took off 4 bases at V and 3 bases at J, with 22 bases between the two ends. Germline lookup yields CDR1 LGHDT and CDR2 YNNKEL (reference sequence). CDR3 size: 17 residues. For the CDR3, the DNA is TGTGCCAGCAGCCCAACGGGAGGGACAGGTGTGAACTACGAGCAGTACTTC. Its translation is CASSPTGGTGVNYEQYF.

The V call is TRBV7-9, the J call TRBJ2-1, with D possibly being TRBD2 (5 bases). Germline V CDR1 and CDR2: SEHNR, FQNEAQ (reference sequence). There are 12 residues in the CDR3. V was clipped by 5 bases and J by 9 bases, with 11 bases between them. CDR3 residues: CASSRNSVEQFF. In DNA form, the CDR3 reads TGTGCCAGCAGCCGCAATAGCGTTGAGCAGTTCTTC.

This clonotype showed up just a few times. The V call is TRBV12-3 or TRBV12-4, the J call TRBJ2-2; possibly TRBD2 for D (6 bases). The V gene lost 4 bases and the J gene lost 7 bases, with 19 bases spanning the gap. This CDR3 region has 16 residues. As DNA, the CDR3 is TGTGCCAGCAGTTGTCGCGGGGACCCTTCCTGCGGGGAGCTGTTTTTT. Translation: CASSCRGDPSCGELFF.

The chain joins TRBV6-1 to TRBJ2-1, with D perhaps matching TRBD1 (5 bases). The CDR3 contains 16 residues. Germline assignment: CDR1 MNHNS and CDR2 SASEGT. V was pared by 6 bases and J by 3 bases, with 18 bases between. DNA for the CDR3: TGTGCCAGCAGAGCTTCAGGGTTGTCGAACTACAATGAGCAGTTCTTC. Translation gives CASRASGLSNYNEQFF.

V and J are TRBV27 and TRBJ2-3, with 11 bases matching TRBD2. The CDR3 consists of 16 residues. V shed 5 bases and J 5 bases; nucleotides not matched to a gene: 9. Per germline, CDR1 MNHEY and CDR2 SMNVEV (reference sequence). The CDR3 is CASSLTLAGVGDTQYF. Written as DNA, the CDR3 is TGTGCCAGCAGTCTGACACTAGCGGGAGTGGGAGATACGCAGTATTTT.

This clonotype was observed a few times. The chain recombines TRBV6-1 with TRBJ1-2; a weak D match, TRBD1 (6 bases). V was cut by 4 bases and J by 8 bases, with 17 bases left in between. The CDR3 is 14 residues long. CDR1 and CDR2 from the germline V gene are MNHNS and SASEGT. The CDR3 spells CASSAGDRATGYTF. DNA for the CDR3: TGTGCCAGCAGTGCAGGGGATCGCGCGACGGGCTACACCTTC.

This clonotype has only a few counts. The rearrangement joins TRBV6-2 or TRBV6-3 to TRBJ2-7, with 9 bases aligning to TRBD1. The CDR3 totals 15 residues. V lost 7 bases to trimming and J lost 4 bases; unmatched junction nucleotides: 11. CDR1 MNHEY and CDR2 SVGEGT come from the germline V gene. CDR3 nucleotides: TGTGCCAGCACCCTGGACGGGACAGGGACTTACGAGCAGTACTTC. Encoded protein: CASTLDGTGTYEQYF.

The chain carries TRBV2 and TRBJ1-6, with D possibly TRBD1 on 5 matching bases. CDR3 length: 15 amino acids. The germline CDR1 and CDR2 sequences are SNHLY and FYNNEI. V was clipped by 2 bases and J by 7 bases, with 12 bases between them. The CDR3 region is CASSEMAGWNSPLHF. The CDR3 coding sequence is TGTGCCAGCAGTGAAATGGCAGGGTGGAATTCACCCCTCCACTTT.

This chain links TRBV20-1 with TRBJ2-1; D is unclear. CDR1 is DFQATT and CDR2 is SNEGSKA in the germline V gene (reference sequence). The CDR3 contains 12 residues. DNA of the CDR3: TGCAGCTGGGCGCCCGAGTTTGACGAGCAGTTCTTC. Its protein product is CSWAPEFDEQFF.

The chain joins TRBV5-1 to TRBJ2-7, with TRBD1 matching 10 bases. After removal of 0 bases from V and 5 bases from J, the junction contained 8 bases not matched to a gene. The CDR3 consists of 16 residues. Germline values: CDR1 SGHRS, CDR2 YFSETQ. In DNA, the CDR3 is TGCGCCAGCAGCTTGGATTTTCGGGACAGGGGTCACGAGCAGTACTTC. It translates to CASSLDFRDRGHEQYF.

This clonotype has a handful of counts. The V call is TRBV20-1, the J call TRBJ1-5, with D possibly TRBD1 on 5 matching bases. Germline-derived CDR1 and CDR2 are DFQATT and SNEGSKA (reference sequence). Trimming pared 6 bases from V and 6 bases from J, leaving 18 bases between. The CDR3 covers 14 residues. The DNA for the CDR3 is TGCAGTGCCAGGGACCCTTGGGGCGTTCAGCCCCAGCATTTT. Amino acids: CSARDPWGVQPQHF.

This chain connects TRBV5-1 to TRBJ2-3; D gene uncertain. The CDR3 covers 14 residues. Germline V gives CDR1 SGHRS, CDR2 YFSETQ. V lost 2 bases, J lost 2 bases, and 9 bases lay in between. The CDR3 DNA follows: TGCGCCAGCAGCTTTCGAGGAACCACAGATACGCAGTATTTT. Amino acid sequence: CASSFRGTTDTQYF.

This clonotype turned up a few times. The chain links TRBV28 to TRBJ2-1; 9 bases fit TRBD2. Germline CDR1 MDHEN, CDR2 SYDVKM. J lost 8 bases, V lost 8 bases, and 13 bases had no gene match. The CDR3 totals 15 residues. This chain's CDR3 is CASVSLAGLGDEQFF. The CDR3 bases are TGTGCCAGCGTATCCCTAGCGGGGCTAGGGGATGAGCAGTTCTTC.

The genes are TRBV11-2 and TRBJ2-3; 7 bases agree with TRBD2. This CDR3 has 17 amino acids. The germline gives CDR1 SGHAT, CDR2 FQNNGV. The trim removed 5 bases at V and 2 bases at J, leaving 13 bases unmatched. Written as DNA, the CDR3 is TGTGCCAGCAGCCAATTGCCCGACGGGAGGTTCACAGATACGCAGTATTTT. It codes for CASSQLPDGRFTDTQYF. The full variable domain, in which reference TRBV11-2 and TRBJ2-3 provide the parts outside the CDR3, is EAGVAQSPRYKIIEKRQSVAFWCNPISGHATLYWYQQILGQGPKLLIQFQNNGVVDDSQLPKDRFSAERLKGVDSTLKIQPAKLEDSAVYLCASSQLPDGRFTDTQYFGPGTRLTVL.

J is TRBJ1-1 and V is TRBV28; D possibly corresponds to TRBD1 (6 bases). This CDR3 is 15 amino acids long. Germline lookup yields CDR1 MDHEN and CDR2 SYDVKM. V dropped 6 bases and J dropped 1 base, with 15 bases sitting between them. CDR3 sequence: CASSRRGGRNTEAFF. CDR3 coding DNA: TGTGCCAGCAGCCGGAGGGGGGGACGGAACACTGAAGCTTTCTTT.

V is TRBV20-1 and J is TRBJ2-7; 7 bases are shared with TRBD2. The ends lost 5 bases at V and 0 bases at J; junction bases unmatched: 4. Germline CDR1 DFQATT, CDR2 SNEGSKA (reference sequence). The CDR3 is made up of 13 amino acids. CDR3 in amino acids: CSALADNSYEQYF. The CDR3 DNA reads as TGCAGTGCTCTAGCGGATAACTCCTACGAGCAGTACTTC.

This clonotype was recorded many times. The V gene is TRBV28, the J gene TRBJ2-7, with D possibly matching TRBD1 (6 bases). Looked up from germline, CDR1 is MDHEN and CDR2 is SYDVKM. Trimming stripped 3 bases from V and 0 bases from J, with 12 bases between. The CDR3 is made up of 15 amino acids. The CDR3 is CASSFSGVRSYEQYF. In nucleotides, the CDR3 is TGTGCCAGCAGTTTCTCAGGGGTCCGCTCCTACGAGCAGTACTTC.

This clonotype was detected only a few times. This sequence joins TRBV10-3 and TRBJ2-2; TRBD1 matches 7 bases. V shed 6 bases and J 3 bases; nucleotides not matched to a gene: 4. Germline V lookup: CDR1 ENHRY, CDR2 SYGVKD. This CDR3 is built from 14 residues. CDR3 in DNA: TGTGCCATCAGCGGGACAGCTCACACCGGGGAGCTGTTTTTT. Translating gives CAISGTAHTGELFF.